The 29 T cell receptor beta chains reported below all come from one sample, sequenced in a study of T cell responses to AZD1222 COVID-19 vaccine. The method was immunoSEQ multiplex PCR; TCRdb's version includes in-frame clones alone and lacks a portion of them. There are more than 45,000 clones in the sample; roughly 83% occur only once, and roughly a quarter lies in the top ten. The material was peripheral blood, obtained on day 0 of AZD1222 vaccination. Source of these receptors: an adult in good health.

The genes are TRBV24-1 and TRBJ2-1, with 10 positions matching TRBD2. The V and J ends lost 4 bases and 6 bases, in that order; junction bases with no gene match: 5. This CDR3 spans 15 amino acids. CDR1 is KGHDR, CDR2 SFDVKD, per germline. CDR3 sequence: CATSDGSGRRNEQFF. The CDR3, as DNA: TGTGCCACCAGTGACGGTAGCGGGAGGCGCAATGAGCAGTTCTTC.

This chain connects TRBV27 to TRBJ2-6; TRBD1 might be the D (6 bases). The CDR3 extends over 17 amino acids. V was clipped by 5 bases and J by 0 bases, with 14 bases between them. CDR1 and CDR2 from the germline V gene are MNHEY and SMNVEV (reference sequence). In DNA, the CDR3 is TGTGCCAGCAGTCTGACAGGCCGGAGCTCTGGGGCCAACGTCCTGACTTTC. Protein: CASSLTGRSSGANVLTF.

The chain combines TRBV9 with TRBJ2-7; D is possibly TRBD1 or TRBD2 (5 bases each). The V gene's germline CDR1 is SGDLS and CDR2 YYNGEE. The CDR3 length is 16 residues. The V gene lost 0 bases and the J gene lost 2 bases, with 15 bases spanning the gap. CDR3 loop: CASSVAEGSMAYEQYF. CDR3 DNA sequence: TGTGCCAGCAGCGTAGCCGAGGGGAGTATGGCCTACGAGCAGTACTTC. Using reference TRBV9 and TRBJ2-7 for the parts outside the CDR3, the full variable domain is DSGVTQTPKHLITATGQRVTLRCSPRSGDLSVYWYQQSLDQGLQFLIQYYNGEERAKGNILERFSAQQFPDLHSELNLSSLELGDSALYFCASSVAEGSMAYEQYFGPGTRLTVT.

The V and J genes are TRBV30 and TRBJ1-2; D unclear. CDR1 and CDR2 from the germline V gene are GTSNPN and SVGIG (reference sequence). The V end was cut by 0 bases, the J end by 2 bases, with 7 bases between. The CDR3 sequence is 13 residues long. The CDR3 protein is CAWSVPVNYGYTF. CDR3 nucleotide sequence: TGTGCCTGGAGTGTACCCGTAAACTATGGCTACACCTTC.

CDR3 in DNA: TGTGCCAGTAGTATAGCCCCGGGGACCCTAGGCTACACCTTC. Amino acids: CASSIAPGTLGYTF. This sequence joins TRBV19 and TRBJ1-2; tentative D call: TRBD1 (5 bases). The CDR3 extends over 14 amino acids. The germline CDR1 and CDR2 sequences are LNHDA and SQIVND (reference sequence). The V and J ends lost 1 base and 8 bases respectively, with 14 bases between them.

The rearrangement links TRBV12-3 or TRBV12-4 to TRBJ2-3; no clear D. The CDR3 totals 13 residues. V gave up 3 bases and J gave up 1 base, with 5 bases separating them. The DNA of the CDR3 is TGTGCCAGCAGTTTTGGCGGCACAGATACGCAGTATTTT. This gives the protein CASSFGGTDTQYF.

The chain employs TRBV9 and TRBJ2-3; 8 positions match TRBD2. CDR1 SGDLS and CDR2 YYNGEE come from the germline V gene. The ends lost 1 base at V and 2 bases at J; junction bases unmatched: 6. The CDR3 has 16 residues. CDR3 sequence (DNA): TGTGCCAGCAGCGTAACGTCGGGAGGGCCCACAGATACGCAGTATTTT. Its protein is CASSVTSGGPTDTQYF.

This rearrangement joins TRBV24-1 to TRBJ2-3, with 9 positions matching TRBD2. Germline CDR1 reads KGHDR; CDR2 reads SFDVKD. Trimming removed 4 bases from V and 5 bases from J; junction bases left unmatched: 9. CDR3 length: 16 residues. CDR3 in DNA: TGTGCCACCAGTGACCGTAGCGGGAGCGCCGGAGATACGCAGTATTTT. It codes for CATSDRSGSAGDTQYF.

The J gene is TRBJ2-5, the V gene TRBV19, with TRBD1 matching 9 bases. The germline CDR1 and CDR2 sequences are LNHDA and SQIVND (reference sequence). J gave up 5 bases and V 6 bases, and 10 bases lay outside the gene matches. This CDR3 region has 15 residues. CDR3: CASSPTTGGGETQYF. The CDR3 DNA reads as TGTGCCAGTAGCCCAACTACAGGGGGCGGGGAGACCCAGTACTTC.

In its sample, this clone was seen a few times. The chain links TRBV18 to TRBJ2-1; 8 nucleotides line up with TRBD2. V lost 3 bases to trimming and J lost 5 bases; unmatched junction nucleotides: 3. There are 14 residues in the CDR3. Germline values: CDR1 KGHSH, CDR2 LQKENI. The CDR3 loop is CASSPGTRDNEQFF. The CDR3 coding sequence is TGTGCCAGCTCACCCGGGACTAGAGACAATGAGCAGTTCTTC.

The chain uses TRBV18 and TRBJ2-7, with 8 positions matching TRBD2. The germline gives CDR1 KGHSH, CDR2 LQKENI. Trimming took 5 bases from V and 6 from J; bases not matched to a gene: 6. The CDR3 sequence is 13 residues long. CDR3 residues: CASSAAGVIEQYF. The CDR3 DNA sequence: TGTGCCAGCTCAGCAGCGGGAGTGATCGAGCAGTACTTC.

The chain's CDR3 is CASSERGNTIYF. CDR3 DNA sequence: TGTGCCAGCAGTGAACGTGGAAACACCATATATTTT. The chain recombines TRBV6-1 with TRBJ1-3; D gene uncertain. Trimming stripped 2 bases from V and 3 bases from J, with 2 bases between. This CDR3 is 12 amino acids long. Germline values: CDR1 MNHNS, CDR2 SASEGT.

J is TRBJ1-4 and V is TRBV12-2; whether TRBD1, the table's D call, matches the DNA was not checked. TRBV12-2 is shown as a pseudogene. The CDR3 consists of 14 residues. CDR3 sequence (DNA): TGTGCAAGTCCCTCACAGGATGGTTTTGAAAAACTGTTTTTT. Residues: CASPSQDGFEKLFF.

V and J are TRBV6-5 and TRBJ2-7; perhaps TRBD1 as D (6 bases). Trimming stripped 6 bases from V and 0 bases from J, with 12 bases between. From germline, CDR1 is MNHEY and CDR2 SVGAGI. The CDR3 sequence is 14 residues long. CDR3 DNA sequence: TGTGCCAGCAGAACAGGGCTGAGCTCCTACGAGCAGTACTTC. Translated, it gives CASRTGLSSYEQYF.

The CDR3 region is CASSLGTSPREQFF. The CDR3 bases are TGTGCCAGCAGCTTAGGGACTAGCCCCAGAGAGCAGTTCTTC. The chain is built from TRBV7-6 and TRBJ2-1; TRBD2 agrees at 8 bases. Germline CDR1 is SGHVS and CDR2 is FNYEAQ. The ends lost 1 base at V and 10 bases at J; junction bases unmatched: 6. The CDR3 has 14 amino acids.

V gene TRBV5-1 combines with J gene TRBJ1-4; no definite D call. V was trimmed by 5 bases and J by 7 bases, leaving 12 bases between them. The CDR3 has 13 amino acids. In germline, CDR1 is SGHRS, CDR2 YFSETQ. This CDR3 reads CASSFGRTEKLFF. The CDR3 region has the DNA TGCGCCAGCAGTTTTGGACGGACTGAAAAACTGTTTTTT.

The J gene is TRBJ1-3, the V gene TRBV2, with D possibly being TRBD1 (6 bases). With 9 bases removed from V and 4 bases from J, the gap between germline ends came to 13 bases. The CDR3 is 13 residues long. Germline V gene sequence: CDR1 SNHLY, CDR2 FYNNEI. CDR3 residues: CASKQGLGNTIYF. The CDR3 bases are TGTGCCAGTAAGCAGGGGCTCGGAAACACCATATATTTT.

In this sample, this clone turned up a few times. This rearrangement joins TRBV12-3 or TRBV12-4 to TRBJ1-2; D gene ambiguous. CDR3 length equals 13 residues. Trimming stripped 2 bases from V and 2 bases from J, with 6 bases between. This chain's CDR3 is CASSLLQNYGYTF. CDR3 bases: TGTGCCAGCAGTTTACTCCAAAACTATGGCTACACCTTC.

The chain recombines TRBV11-1 with TRBJ2-3; 7 bases fit TRBD2. Germline CDR1 SGHAT, CDR2 FQDESV (reference sequence). The CDR3 has 14 amino acids. The V and J ends lost 7 bases and 0 bases, in that order; junction bases with no gene match: 4. The CDR3 sequence: CASKPSGSTDTQYF. The CDR3 coding sequence is TGTGCCAGCAAGCCTAGCGGTAGCACAGATACGCAGTATTTT.

This clone was detected a few times. The V gene is TRBV6-9, the J gene TRBJ1-4, with 7 bases identical to TRBD1. V was clipped by 7 bases and J by 0 bases; unmatched bases: 17. Germline V gene data show CDR1 as MNHGY and CDR2 as SVAAGI. This CDR3 is 19 amino acids long. Here the CDR3 reads CASIKPGGGENATNEKLFF. CDR3 nucleotides: TGTGCCAGCATCAAACCAGGGGGTGGGGAGAATGCAACTAATGAAAAACTGTTTTTT.

The chain joins TRBV2 to TRBJ2-1; D is perhaps TRBD2 (6 bases). Germline assignment: CDR1 SNHLY and CDR2 FYNNEI. Deletions cut 6 bases from V and 3 bases from J, with 12 bases between. The CDR3 runs 14 residues. The CDR3 protein is CASRASVHYNEQFF. The CDR3 DNA is TGTGCCAGCAGGGCTAGCGTACACTACAATGAGCAGTTCTTC.

Only a few counts were recorded for this clone. The chain is built from TRBV7-9 and TRBJ1-2, with D tentatively TRBD1 (6 bases). With 2 bases removed from V and 4 bases from J, the gap between germline ends came to 17 bases. CDR1 is SEHNR, CDR2 FQNEAQ, per germline (reference sequence). The CDR3 sequence is 16 residues long. CDR3 residues: CASSLTTGPASYGYTF. The CDR3 region has the DNA TGTGCCAGCAGCTTAACAACAGGGCCCGCGTCCTATGGCTACACCTTC.

The chain recombines TRBV6-5 with TRBJ2-7; 14 bases map to TRBD2. J lost 5 bases, V lost 6 bases, and 6 bases had no gene match. The V gene's germline CDR1 is MNHEY and CDR2 SVGAGI. The CDR3 consists of 15 residues. The CDR3 loop is CASSGTSGSLNEQYF. DNA for the CDR3: TGTGCCAGCAGCGGGACTAGCGGGAGTCTCAACGAGCAGTACTTC.

The chain carries TRBV7-6 and TRBJ2-3; 7 bases are a match to TRBD2. After removal of 2 bases from V and 0 bases from J, the junction contained 2 bases not matched to a gene. This CDR3 spans 15 amino acids. Germline lookup yields CDR1 SGHVS and CDR2 FNYEAQ. CDR3 coding DNA: TGTGCCAGCAGCTTATGGGGAGGGAGCACAGATACGCAGTATTTT. Amino acids: CASSLWGGSTDTQYF.

This clone was seen only a few times. The chain uses TRBV30 and TRBJ1-1, with TRBD1 as a possible D gene (6 bases). This CDR3 spans 11 amino acids. Germline-derived CDR1 and CDR2 are GTSNPN and SVGIG (reference sequence). V lost 3 bases to trimming and J lost 4 bases, with 6 bases between them. CDR3 residues: CAWRQGTEAFF. CDR3 nucleotide sequence: TGTGCCTGGAGACAGGGCACTGAAGCTTTCTTT.

The genes are TRBV11-3 and TRBJ2-2; D perhaps matches TRBD2 (6 bases). Germline CDR1 reads SGHNT; CDR2 reads YENEEA. Trimming shortened V by 8 bases and J by 1 base, and 11 bases separated the two germline ends. The CDR3 has 14 residues. The CDR3 nucleotides are TGTGCCAGCGCTCCTAGCGAGAACACCGGGGAGCTGTTTTTT. Its protein is CASAPSENTGELFF.

This sequence joins TRBV29-1 and TRBJ2-3; 12 nucleotides line up with TRBD2. The CDR3 totals 16 residues. From germline, CDR1 is SQVTM and CDR2 ANQGSEA. V trimming: 5 bases; J trimming: 6 bases; junction bases outside the gene matches: 12. CDR3 nucleotide sequence: TGCAGCGTTTCGCTAGCGGGAGGGCCCGTTACTGATACGCAGTATTTT. Its protein product is CSVSLAGGPVTDTQYF.

The gene calls are TRBV11-3 and TRBJ1-5, with D hard to call. The CDR3 loop spans 13 amino acids. From germline, CDR1 is SGHNT and CDR2 YENEEA. The germline V and J ends were trimmed by 1 base and 3 bases, with 4 bases remaining between them. The CDR3 DNA reads as TGTGCCAGCAGCTTAGCTGACAATCAGCCCCAGCATTTT. Protein product: CASSLADNQPQHF.

This chain connects TRBV15 to TRBJ2-2, with TRBD1 matching over 11 bases. V gave up 3 bases and J gave up 5 bases; unmatched junction bases: 5. The germline V gene has CDR1 LNHNV and CDR2 YYDKDF (reference sequence). There are 16 residues in the CDR3. The chain's CDR3 is CATSRGTGGSTGELFF. CDR3 sequence (DNA): TGTGCCACCAGCAGGGGGACAGGGGGGTCAACCGGGGAGCTGTTTTTT.